A selection of T cell receptor beta chains follows, all from one sample in a study of blood T cell repertoires in COVID-19. Clones were sequenced by immunoSEQ multiplex PCR, and TCRdb holds only the in-frame ones, with some missing. The table records a few hundred thousand clones, about 89% of them present only once. The sample comprised PBMCs or T cells enriched from blood (not recorded which). Receptor source: a middle-aged man who had recovered from COVID-19. Both conserved end residues are part of each CDR3. D genes are given only for firm matches. Clone size is given for some rows only: seen once, a few or many times, or a class if the clone is expanded.

>TRBV5-1|NA|NA|TRBJ2-3
TGCGCCAGCAGCTTGATGCCTGCAGTAAGTGCAGATACGCAGTATTTT
CASSLMPAVSADTQYF
>TRBV30|TRBD2|NA|TRBJ2-7
TGTGCCTGGAGTGTACTAAGCGGGGTGGACGAGCAGTACTTC
CAWSVLSGVDEQYF
>TRBV15|TRBD1|NA|TRBJ1-6
TGTGCCACCAGCAGAGGAACTACAGGGGGCTTGTACTATAATTCACCCCTCCACTTT
CATSRGTTGGLYYNSPLHF
>TRBV5-4|TRBD2|NA|TRBJ2-2
TGTGCCAGCAGCTCGGGACTAGCGGGATCGGGGAACACCGGGGAGCTGTTTTTT
CASSSGLAGSGNTGELFF
>TRBV19|TRBD1|NA|TRBJ1-5
TGTGCCAGTAGTCCGGACAGGGGAGACTATCAGCCCCAGCATTTT
CASSPDRGDYQPQHF
>TRBV10-3|TRBD1|NA|TRBJ2-5
TGTGCCAGCAAGGGACAGGTAGAAGAGACCCAGTACTTC
CASKGQVEETQYF
>TRBV4-2|NA|NA|TRBJ2-3
TGTGCCAGCAGCCAAGATTACATGGGAGTCCCAGATACGCAGTATTTT
CASSQDYMGVPDTQYF
>TRBV6-2/TRBV6-3|NA|NA|TRBJ2-6
TGTGCCAGCAGTTATCCCGGGACAAGACGGATGTCTGGGGCCAACGTCCTGACTTTC
CASSYPGTRRMSGANVLTF
>TRBV5-1|NA|NA|TRBJ1-1
TGCGCCAGCAGCTTGGACAGGGACACTGAAGCTTTCTTT
CASSLDRDTEAFF
>TRBV19|NA|NA|TRBJ2-5
TGTGCCAGTAGTATAGATTTCAGGGGTGGGGAGACCCAGTACTTC
CASSIDFRGGETQYF
>TRBV18|NA|NA|TRBJ2-7
TGTGCCAGCTCACCCAGCGACTCCTACGAGCAGTACTTC
CASSPSDSYEQYF
>TRBV3-1/TRBV3-2|NA|NA|TRBJ1-1
TGTGCCAGCAGCCTTGCAGGGATCACTGAAGCTTTCTTT
CASSLAGITEAFF
>TRBV9|TRBD1|NA|TRBJ1-5
TGTGCCAGCAGCCCCCGGGACAGCCCATCGAATCAGCCCCAGCATTTT
CASSPRDSPSNQPQHF
>TRBV7-3|TRBD2|NA|TRBJ2-1
TGTGCCAGCAGCCCGAATCCGGGACTAGGCAATGAGCAGTTCTTC
CASSPNPGLGNEQFF
>TRBV7-9|TRBD1|NA|TRBJ2-5
TGTGCCAGCAGCGCCCTGTGGACAGGGGGCCGGACCCAGTACTTC
CASSALWTGGRTQYF
>TRBV5-1|TRBD1|NA|TRBJ2-3
TGCGCCAGCAGCTTGGAGGACAGGGGAACAGATACGCAGTATTTT
CASSLEDRGTDTQYF
>TRBV7-2|NA|NA|TRBJ2-5
TGTGCCAGCAGCCCAACTTCTAGCGCTCGCCAAGAGACCCAGTACTTC
CASSPTSSARQETQYF
>TRBV10-3|NA|NA|TRBJ2-1
TGTGCCATCAGCCACAGGGTTGATTACAATGAGCAGTTCTTC
CAISHRVDYNEQFF
>TRBV28|TRBD2|NA|TRBJ2-1
TGTGCCAGCAGTTTATACCTCCAAGCGGGATTCTCCTACAATGAGCAGTTCTTC
CASSLYLQAGFSYNEQFF
>TRBV14|TRBD2|NA|TRBJ2-4
TGTGCCAGCAGCCTTCTAGCGGGGGGGGAAGGTCGAAACATTCAGTACTTC
CASSLLAGGEGRNIQYF
>TRBV3-1/TRBV3-2|NA|NA|TRBJ2-5
TGTGCCAGCAGCCATACAGGCAGAAAAGAGACCCAGTACTTC
CASSHTGRKETQYF
>TRBV5-6|TRBD2|NA|TRBJ2-2
TGTGCCGGACAAAGCGGGGGAGGAGACACCGGGGAGCTGTTTTTT
CAGQSGGGDTGELFF
>TRBV6-5|NA|NA|TRBJ1-1
TGTGCCAGCAGTCCCACCGATGACAGGAACACTGAAGCTTTCTTT
CASSPTDDRNTEAFF
>TRBV27|NA|NA|TRBJ1-4
TGTGCCAGCAGTTTCACCCTCAGTAATGAAAAACTGTTTTTT
CASSFTLSNEKLFF
>TRBV6-5|NA|NA|TRBJ2-5
TGTGCCAGCAGTCCGGGACTCGGCGAGACCCAGTACTTC
CASSPGLGETQYF
>TRBV5-1|TRBD2|NA|TRBJ2-7
TGCGCCAGCAGCTTGGACGCCGGGACTAAGGCCTACGAGCAGTACTTC
CASSLDAGTKAYEQYF
>TRBV28|TRBD1|NA|TRBJ2-5
TGTGCCAGCAGTTTATTTTGGCAGGGGGCCCGTGAGACCCAGTACTTC
CASSLFWQGARETQYF
>TRBV7-6|TRBD1|NA|TRBJ1-2
TGTGCCAGCAGCTTAACAGGGGCGCAGGACTATGGCTACACCTTC
CASSLTGAQDYGYTF
>TRBV11-3|NA|NA|TRBJ1-2
TGTGCCAGCAGCCTCGGGGTGACCTATGGCTACACCTTC
CASSLGVTYGYTF
>TRBV15|NA|NA|TRBJ1-2
TGTGCCACCAGCCAATCCCCCCGGGACTGCTTATTC
CATSQSPRDCLF
>TRBV6-5|TRBD1|NA|TRBJ1-1
TGTGCCAGCAGTTACGGTGGGACAGGGAGGACTGAAGCTTTCTTT
CASSYGGTGRTEAFF
>TRBV27|NA|NA|TRBJ2-2
TGTGCCAGCGGGGGACATATAAACACCGGGGAGCTGTTTTTT
CASGGHINTGELFF
>TRBV12-5|NA|NA|TRBJ1-1
TGTGCTAGTCCGGCAGGACTAAACACTGAAGCTTTCTTT
CASPAGLNTEAFF
>TRBV11-3|TRBD1|NA|TRBJ2-4
TGTGCCAGCAGCTTAGGGGGCCCGGGACAGCCAAAAAACATTCAGTACTTC
CASSLGGPGQPKNIQYF
>TRBV28|NA|NA|TRBJ1-2
TGTGCCAGCAGTTTGTGGAATAGGGGGTTTTTAGGGGGCTACACCTTC
CASSLWNRGFLGGYTF
>TRBV28|NA|NA|TRBJ2-1
TGTGCCAGCAGTTTTAGTCGGTCCTACAATGAGCAGTTCTTC
CASSFSRSYNEQFF
>TRBV29-1|TRBD2|NA|TRBJ2-5
TGCAGCTCCGTCGGGGGGGTGAGACCCGAGGGAGAGACCCAGTACTTC
CSSVGGVRPEGETQYF
>TRBV6-5|NA|NA|TRBJ2-3
TGTGCCATCAAAAAAAATACAGATACGCAGTATTTT
CAIKKNTDTQYF
>TRBV7-9|TRBD2|NA|TRBJ2-3
TGTGCCAGCAGCGCCGGGACTAGCGATACGCAGTATTTT
CASSAGTSDTQYF
>TRBV5-8|NA|NA|TRBJ2-7
TGTGCCAGCAGCTTCGGGGGGCACTACGAGCAGTACTTC
CASSFGGHYEQYF
>TRBV11-3|NA|NA|TRBJ2-1
TGTGCCAGCACCCTTAGGGGGTACAATGAGCAGTTCTTC
CASTLRGYNEQFF
>TRBV6-5|NA|few|TRBJ1-1
TGTGCCAGCAGTTACTCGACAGCCCTTGGCACTGAAGCTTTCTTT
CASSYSTALGTEAFF
>TRBV29-1|NA|once|TRBJ1-1
TGCAGCGTTGAAGCTATTGGGTCGGGGGGGGCTGAAGCTTTCTTT
CSVEAIGSGGAEAFF
>TRBV9|NA|NA|TRBJ2-1
TGTGCCACCTCCACCGGGGGTTCTTACAATGAGCAGTTCTTC
CATSTGGSYNEQFF
>TRBV5-1|NA|NA|TRBJ1-2
TGCGCCAGCAGCTTAGCCGGGACAATCAACTATGGCTACACCTTC
CASSLAGTINYGYTF
>TRBV13|TRBD1|NA|TRBJ2-5
TGTGCCAGCAGCTTAACTTTCGACAGGGAAGGCGGTGAGACCCAGTACTTC
CASSLTFDREGGETQYF
>TRBV24-1|TRBD1|NA|TRBJ2-1
TGTGCCACCAGTGATGATCCCGGGACAGCGCCCTTCAATGAGCAGTTCTTC
CATSDDPGTAPFNEQFF
>TRBV6-5|NA|NA|TRBJ2-7
TGTGCCAGCAGCCAGGAGGGGAGACGGAGGCAGTACTTC
CASSQEGRRRQYF